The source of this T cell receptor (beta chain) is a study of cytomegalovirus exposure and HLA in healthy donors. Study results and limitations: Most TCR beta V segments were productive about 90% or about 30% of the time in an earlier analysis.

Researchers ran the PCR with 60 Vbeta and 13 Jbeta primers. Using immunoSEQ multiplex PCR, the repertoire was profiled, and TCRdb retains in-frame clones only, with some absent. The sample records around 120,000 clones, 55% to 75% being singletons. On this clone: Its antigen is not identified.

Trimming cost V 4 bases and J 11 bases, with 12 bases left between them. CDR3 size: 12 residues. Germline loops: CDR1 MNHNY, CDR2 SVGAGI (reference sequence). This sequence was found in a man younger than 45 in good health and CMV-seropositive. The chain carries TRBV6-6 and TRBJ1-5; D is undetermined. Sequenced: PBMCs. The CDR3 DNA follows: TGTGCCAGCAGTTCCCCGTCCCAGGCCCAGCATTTT. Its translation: CASSSPSQAQHF.